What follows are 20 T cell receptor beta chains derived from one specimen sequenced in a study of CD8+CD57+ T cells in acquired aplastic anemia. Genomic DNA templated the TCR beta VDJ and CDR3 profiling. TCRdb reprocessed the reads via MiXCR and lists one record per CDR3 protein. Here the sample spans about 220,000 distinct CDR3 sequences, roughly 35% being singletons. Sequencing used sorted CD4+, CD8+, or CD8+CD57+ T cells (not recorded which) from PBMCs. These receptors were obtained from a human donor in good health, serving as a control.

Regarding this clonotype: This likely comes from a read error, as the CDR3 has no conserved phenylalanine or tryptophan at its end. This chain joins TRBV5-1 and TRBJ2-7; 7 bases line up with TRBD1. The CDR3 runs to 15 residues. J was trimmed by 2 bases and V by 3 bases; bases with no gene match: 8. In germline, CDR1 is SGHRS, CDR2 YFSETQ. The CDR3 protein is CASSSQGVKAYEQYL. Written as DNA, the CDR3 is TGCGCCAGCAGCTCGCAGGGGGTGAAGGCCTACGAGCAGTACCTC.

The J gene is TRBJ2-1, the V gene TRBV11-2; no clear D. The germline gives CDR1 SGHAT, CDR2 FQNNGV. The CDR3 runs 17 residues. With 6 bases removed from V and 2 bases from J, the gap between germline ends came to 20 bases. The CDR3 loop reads CASSRNMGSAAYNEQFF. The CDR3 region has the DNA TGTGCCAGCAGTAGGAATATGGGATCAGCCGCCTACAATGAGCAGTTCTTC.

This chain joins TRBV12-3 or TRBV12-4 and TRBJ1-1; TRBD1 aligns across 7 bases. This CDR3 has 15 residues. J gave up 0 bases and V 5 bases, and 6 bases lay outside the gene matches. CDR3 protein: CASSTRTGMNTEAFF. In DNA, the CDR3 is TGTGCCAGCAGTACCAGGACAGGCATGAACACTGAAGCTTTCTTT.

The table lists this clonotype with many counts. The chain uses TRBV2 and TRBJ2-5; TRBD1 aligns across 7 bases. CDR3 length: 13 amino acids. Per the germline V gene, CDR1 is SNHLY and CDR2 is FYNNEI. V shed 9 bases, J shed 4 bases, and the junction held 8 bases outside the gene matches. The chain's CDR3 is CASSRDSRETQYF. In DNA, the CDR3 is TGTGCCAGTTCCCGGGACAGTCGAGAGACCCAGTACTTC.

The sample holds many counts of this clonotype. The CDR3 DNA follows: TGTGCCATCAGTGAAGCTGGAAACACCATATATTTT. Protein sequence: CAISEAGNTIYF. The chain has TRBV10-3 and TRBJ1-3; D ambiguous. The V gene's germline CDR1 is ENHRY and CDR2 SYGVKD. This CDR3 is built from 12 residues. The V and J ends lost 3 bases and 2 bases respectively, with 2 bases between them.

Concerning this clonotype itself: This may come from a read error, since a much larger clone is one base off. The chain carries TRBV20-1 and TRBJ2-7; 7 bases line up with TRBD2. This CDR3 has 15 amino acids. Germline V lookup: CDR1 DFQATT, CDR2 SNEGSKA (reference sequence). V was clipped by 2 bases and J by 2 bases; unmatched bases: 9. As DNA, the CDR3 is TGCAGTGCTAGAAGCCCCGGACTAGTAACCTACGAGCAGTACTTC. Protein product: CSARSPGLVTYEQYF.

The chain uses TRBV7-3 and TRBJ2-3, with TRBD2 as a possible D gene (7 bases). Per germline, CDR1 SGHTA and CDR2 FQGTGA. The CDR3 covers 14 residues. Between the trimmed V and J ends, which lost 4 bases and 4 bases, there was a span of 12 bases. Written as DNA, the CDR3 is TGTGCCAGCAGCTCGGGGGGCGGGGCAGATACGCAGTATTTT. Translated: CASSSGGGADTQYF.

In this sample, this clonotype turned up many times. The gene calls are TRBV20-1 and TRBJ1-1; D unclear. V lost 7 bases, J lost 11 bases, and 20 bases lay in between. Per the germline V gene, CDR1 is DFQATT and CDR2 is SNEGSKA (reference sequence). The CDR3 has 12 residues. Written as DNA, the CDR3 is TGCAGTGGGGATGGGGTAGGGCCCGGGGCTTTCTTT. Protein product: CSGDGVGPGAFF.

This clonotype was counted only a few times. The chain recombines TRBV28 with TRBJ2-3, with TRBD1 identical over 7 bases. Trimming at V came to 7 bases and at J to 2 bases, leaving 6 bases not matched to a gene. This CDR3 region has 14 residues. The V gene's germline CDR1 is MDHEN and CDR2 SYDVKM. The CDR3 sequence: CASTRDSSTDTQYF. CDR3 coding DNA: TGTGCCAGCACCCGGGACAGCTCCACAGATACGCAGTATTTT.

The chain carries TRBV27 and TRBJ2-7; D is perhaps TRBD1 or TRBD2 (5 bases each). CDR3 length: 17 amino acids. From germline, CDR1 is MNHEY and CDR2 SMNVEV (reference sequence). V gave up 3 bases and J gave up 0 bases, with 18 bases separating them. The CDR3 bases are TGTGCCAGCAGTTTGGCTAGGGACCCACTCCCCTCCTACGAGCAGTACTTC. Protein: CASSLARDPLPSYEQYF.

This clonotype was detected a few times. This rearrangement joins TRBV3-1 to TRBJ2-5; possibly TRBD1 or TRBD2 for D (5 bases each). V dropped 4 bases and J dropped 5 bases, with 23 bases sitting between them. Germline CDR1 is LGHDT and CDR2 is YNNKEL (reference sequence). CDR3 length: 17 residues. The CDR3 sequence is CASSPSWVEGRRETQYF. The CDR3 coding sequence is TGTGCCAGCAGCCCCTCTTGGGTAGAGGGGCGCAGGGAGACCCAGTACTTC.

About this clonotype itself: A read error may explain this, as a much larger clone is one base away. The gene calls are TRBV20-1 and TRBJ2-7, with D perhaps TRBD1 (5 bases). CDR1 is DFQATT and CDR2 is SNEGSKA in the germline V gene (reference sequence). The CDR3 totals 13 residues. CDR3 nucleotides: TGCAGTTTTCGCGGCAGGGTGTCCTACAAGCAGTACTTC. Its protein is CSFRGRVSYKQYF.

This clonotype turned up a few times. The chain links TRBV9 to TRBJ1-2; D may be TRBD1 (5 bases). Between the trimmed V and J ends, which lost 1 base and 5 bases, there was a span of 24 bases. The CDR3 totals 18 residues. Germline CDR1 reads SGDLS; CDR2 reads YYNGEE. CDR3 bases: TGTGCCAGCAGCGTATCCTCAAGACCTCAAGACGGGGGATATGGCTACACCTTC. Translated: CASSVSSRPQDGGYGYTF.

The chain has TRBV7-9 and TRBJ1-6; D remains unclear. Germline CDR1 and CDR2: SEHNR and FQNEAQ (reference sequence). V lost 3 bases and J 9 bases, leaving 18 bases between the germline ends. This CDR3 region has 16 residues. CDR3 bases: TGTGCCAGCAGCTTTGGGGTTTGGACTGAAGCTTCACCCCTCCACTTT. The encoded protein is CASSFGVWTEASPLHF.

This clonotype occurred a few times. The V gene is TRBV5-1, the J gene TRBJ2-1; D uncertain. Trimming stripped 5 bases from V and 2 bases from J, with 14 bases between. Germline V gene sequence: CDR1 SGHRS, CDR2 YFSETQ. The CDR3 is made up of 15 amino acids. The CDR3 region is CASRLSTQTYNEQFF. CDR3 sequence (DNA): TGCGCCAGCAGATTGTCTACCCAAACCTACAATGAGCAGTTCTTC.

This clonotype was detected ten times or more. In DNA form, the CDR3 reads TGCGCCAGCAGCGCCGGGACAGGCTCGATTAACTACGAGCAGTACTTC. Residues: CASSAGTGSINYEQYF. The gene calls are TRBV5-1 and TRBJ2-7; TRBD1 matches 8 bases. The CDR3 is made up of 16 amino acids. J gave up 3 bases and V 4 bases, and 12 bases lay outside the gene matches. Germline V lookup: CDR1 SGHRS, CDR2 YFSETQ.

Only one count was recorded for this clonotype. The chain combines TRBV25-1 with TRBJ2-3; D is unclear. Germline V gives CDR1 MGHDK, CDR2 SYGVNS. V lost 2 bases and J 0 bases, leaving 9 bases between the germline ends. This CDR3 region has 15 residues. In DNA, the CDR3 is TGTGCCAGCAGTGAAGGCAGAACTAGCACAGATACGCAGTATTTT. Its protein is CASSEGRTSTDTQYF.

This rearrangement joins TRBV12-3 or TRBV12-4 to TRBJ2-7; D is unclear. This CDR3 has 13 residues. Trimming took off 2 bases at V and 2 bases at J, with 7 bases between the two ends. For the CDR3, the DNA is TGTGCCAGCAGTTTAACAGTAACCTACGAGCAGTACTTC. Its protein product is CASSLTVTYEQYF.

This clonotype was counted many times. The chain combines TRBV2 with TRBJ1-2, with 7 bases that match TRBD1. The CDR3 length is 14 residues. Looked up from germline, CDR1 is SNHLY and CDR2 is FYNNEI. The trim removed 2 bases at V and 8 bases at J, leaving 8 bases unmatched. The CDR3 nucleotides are TGTGCCAGCAGTGAATCAAGGCAGGGGGTCGGCTACACCTTC. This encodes CASSESRQGVGYTF.

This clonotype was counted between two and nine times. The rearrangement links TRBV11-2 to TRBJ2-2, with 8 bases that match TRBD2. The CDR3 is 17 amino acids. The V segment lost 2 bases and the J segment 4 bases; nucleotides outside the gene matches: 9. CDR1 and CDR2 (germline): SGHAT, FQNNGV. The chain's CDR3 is CASSLMAAGGATGELFF. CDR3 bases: TGTGCCAGCAGCTTAATGGCCGCGGGGGGCGCCACCGGGGAGCTGTTTTTT.